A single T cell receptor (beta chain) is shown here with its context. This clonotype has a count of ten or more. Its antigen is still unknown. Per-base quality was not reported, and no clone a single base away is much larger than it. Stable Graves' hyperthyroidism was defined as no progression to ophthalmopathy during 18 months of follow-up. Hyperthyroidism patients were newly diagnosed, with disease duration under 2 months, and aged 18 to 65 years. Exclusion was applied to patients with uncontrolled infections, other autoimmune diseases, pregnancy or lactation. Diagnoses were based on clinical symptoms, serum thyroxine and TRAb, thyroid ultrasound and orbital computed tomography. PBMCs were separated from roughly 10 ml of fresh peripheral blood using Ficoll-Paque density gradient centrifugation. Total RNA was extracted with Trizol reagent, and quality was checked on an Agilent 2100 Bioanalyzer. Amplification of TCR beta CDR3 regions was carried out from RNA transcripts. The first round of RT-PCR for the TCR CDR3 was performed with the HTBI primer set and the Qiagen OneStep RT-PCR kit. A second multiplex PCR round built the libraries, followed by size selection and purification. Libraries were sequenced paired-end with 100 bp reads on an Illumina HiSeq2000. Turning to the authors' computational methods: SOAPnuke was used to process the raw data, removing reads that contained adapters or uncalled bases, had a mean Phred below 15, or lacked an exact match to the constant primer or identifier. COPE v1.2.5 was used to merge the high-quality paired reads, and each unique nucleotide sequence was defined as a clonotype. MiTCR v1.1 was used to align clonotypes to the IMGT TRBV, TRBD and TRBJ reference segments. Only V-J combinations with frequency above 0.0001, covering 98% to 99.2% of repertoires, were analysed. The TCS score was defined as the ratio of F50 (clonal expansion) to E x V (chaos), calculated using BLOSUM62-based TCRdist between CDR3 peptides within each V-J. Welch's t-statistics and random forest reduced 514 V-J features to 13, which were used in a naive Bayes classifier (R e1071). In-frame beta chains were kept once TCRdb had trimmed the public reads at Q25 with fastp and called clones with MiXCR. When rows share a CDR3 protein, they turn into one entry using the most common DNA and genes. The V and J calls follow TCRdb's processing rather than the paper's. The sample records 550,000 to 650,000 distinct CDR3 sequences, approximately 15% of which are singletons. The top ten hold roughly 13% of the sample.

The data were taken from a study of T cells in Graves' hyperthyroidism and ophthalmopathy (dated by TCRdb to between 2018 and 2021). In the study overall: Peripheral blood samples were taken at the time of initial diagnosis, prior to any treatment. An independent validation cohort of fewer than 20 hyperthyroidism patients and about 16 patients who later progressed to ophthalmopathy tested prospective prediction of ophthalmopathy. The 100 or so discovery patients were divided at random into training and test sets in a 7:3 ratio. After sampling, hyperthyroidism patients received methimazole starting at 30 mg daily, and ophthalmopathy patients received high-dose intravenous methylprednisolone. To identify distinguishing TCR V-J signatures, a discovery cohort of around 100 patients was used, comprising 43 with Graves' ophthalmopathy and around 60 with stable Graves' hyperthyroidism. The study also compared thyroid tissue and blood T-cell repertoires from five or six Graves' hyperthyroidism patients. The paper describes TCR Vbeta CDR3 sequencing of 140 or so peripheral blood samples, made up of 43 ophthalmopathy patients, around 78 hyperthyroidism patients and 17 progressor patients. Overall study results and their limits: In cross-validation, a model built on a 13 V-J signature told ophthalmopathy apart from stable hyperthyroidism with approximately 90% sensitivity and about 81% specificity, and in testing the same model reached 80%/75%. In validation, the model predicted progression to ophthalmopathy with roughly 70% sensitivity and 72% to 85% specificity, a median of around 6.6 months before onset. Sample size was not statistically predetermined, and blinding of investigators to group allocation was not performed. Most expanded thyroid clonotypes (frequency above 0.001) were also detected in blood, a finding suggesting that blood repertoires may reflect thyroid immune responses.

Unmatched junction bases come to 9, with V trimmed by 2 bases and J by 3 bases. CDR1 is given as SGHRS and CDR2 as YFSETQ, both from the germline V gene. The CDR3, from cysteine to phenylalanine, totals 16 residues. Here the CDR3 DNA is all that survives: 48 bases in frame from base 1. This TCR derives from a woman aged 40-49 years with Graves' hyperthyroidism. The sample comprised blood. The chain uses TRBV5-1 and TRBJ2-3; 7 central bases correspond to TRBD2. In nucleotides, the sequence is TGCGCCAGCAGCTTCCCGCGGGAGTCCGGTACAGATACGCAGTATTTT. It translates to CASSFPRESGTDTQYF.